This T cell receptor beta chain was profiled in a study of regulatory T cells in long-lasting Graves disease. Time point noted: newly diagnosed GD, antithyroid drugs for less than 3 months. PBMC-extracted RNA yielded the TCR library. Libraries of TCR beta came from iRepertoire HTBI primers plus Arm-PCR of CDR3 regions. Using its own MiXCR run on the multiplex PCR reads, TCRdb lists one record per CDR3 protein. The table shows roughly 250,000 distinct CDR3 sequences, with 15% to 20% occurring only once. This clonotype came up many times. Its target is unknown. General study findings and limits: Study of thyroid tissue was not done, with only peripheral blood studied. Persistent patients had more shared public clonotypes (approximately 2,700) than new patients (around 1,000).

This CDR3 is 16 amino acids long. Germline CDR1 SGHRS, CDR2 YFSETQ. Trimming shortened V by 4 bases and J by 3 bases, and 19 bases separated the two germline ends. These data were likewise used in another study, on T cells in Graves' hyperthyroidism and ophthalmopathy. That work contributes: The study used the HTBI primer set for a first-round RT-PCR of the TCR CDR3. In simple terms, a model built on 13 V-J features told ophthalmopathy apart from stable hyperthyroidism.

Material: peripheral blood mononuclear cells (PBMCs), obtained at new diagnosis, from a patient treated with antithyroid drugs. J is TRBJ1-1 and V is TRBV5-1; D is perhaps TRBD1 (6 bases). The source of this sequence is a woman aged 25-40 years with Graves disease. The CDR3 DNA sequence: TGCGCCAGCAGCAGAATTACAGGGAAGGGGGACACTGAAGCTTTCTTT. Translation gives CASSRITGKGDTEAFF.